The entry below gives a single T cell receptor beta chain sequence along with its context. The ends were cut back, 5 bases at V and 6 bases at J, with 14 bases in the middle. This CDR3 is 14 amino acids long. Germline-derived CDR1 and CDR2 are SGHAT and FQNNGV. This entry belongs to a study of shared clonotypes between healthy human individuals. Clones were read by immunoSEQ multiplex PCR, and TCRdb kept only the in-frame ones, dropping some. The table shows about 2.1 million clones, with about 94% occurring only once. CD45RO negativity and positive selection for CCR7 defined naive CD8 cells, a population that excluded terminally differentiated effector memory CD45RA+ cells.

The V call is TRBV11-2, the J call TRBJ2-1; TRBD1 is a possible D gene (6 bases). The sequence was collected from a man aged 18 to 35 in good health. Some clones in this sample may be carry-over from other donors' samples. The sequencing input was naive CD8+ T cells from PBMCs. This chain's CDR3 is CASSRIGGGNEQFF. The CDR3 coding sequence is TGTGCCAGCAGCAGAATTGGGGGCGGCAATGAGCAGTTCTTC.